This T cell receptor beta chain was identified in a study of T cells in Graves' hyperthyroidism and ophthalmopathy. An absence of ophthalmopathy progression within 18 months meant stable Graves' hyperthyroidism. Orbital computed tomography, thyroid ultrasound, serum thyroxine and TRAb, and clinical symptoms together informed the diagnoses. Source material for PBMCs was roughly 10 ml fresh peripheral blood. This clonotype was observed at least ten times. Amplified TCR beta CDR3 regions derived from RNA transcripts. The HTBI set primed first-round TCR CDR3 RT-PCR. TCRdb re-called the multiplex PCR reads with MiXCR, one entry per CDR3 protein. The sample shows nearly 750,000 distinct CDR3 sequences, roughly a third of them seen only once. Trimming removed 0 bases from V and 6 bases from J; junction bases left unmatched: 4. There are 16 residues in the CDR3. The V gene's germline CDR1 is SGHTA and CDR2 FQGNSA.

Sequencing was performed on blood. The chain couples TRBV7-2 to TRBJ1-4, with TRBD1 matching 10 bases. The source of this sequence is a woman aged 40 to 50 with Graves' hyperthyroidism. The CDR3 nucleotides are TGTGCCAGCAGCTTAGCGCGAGGACAGGGGGATGAAAAACTGTTTTTT. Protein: CASSLARGQGDEKLFF.